This is a list of T cell receptor beta chains from one sample in a study of T cells in Graves' hyperthyroidism and ophthalmopathy. Via MiXCR, TCRdb re-called the multiplex PCR reads, giving one row per CDR3 protein. The repertoire holds approximately 530,000 distinct CDR3 sequences, less than 20% seen once, with approximately 50% in the top ten. The sequenced sample consisted of blood. These receptors were obtained from a man in his forties or fifties with Graves' ophthalmopathy. CDR3s include the opening cysteine and the closing phenylalanine or tryptophan. Each record gives: V gene, D gene, J gene, CDR3 protein. The D gene is left open where the match is weak.

TRBV29-1	TRBD2	TRBJ2-1	CSVEGGYRAGGPGHNEQFF
TRBV27	TRBD2	TRBJ2-1	CASSWTSGGANEQFF
TRBV28	TRBD2	TRBJ2-1	CASRTSGTSGFF
TRBV2	-	TRBJ2-2	CASSETAAGTGELFF
TRBV6-2/TRBV6-3	TRBD1	TRBJ1-1	CASSYSRLSIRGRMNTEAFF
TRBV5-1	-	TRBJ2-3	CASSLALGATSTDTQYF
TRBV29-1	-	TRBJ2-7	CSVGTVSYEQYF
TRBV6-1	TRBD1	TRBJ2-7	CASTRQGRTEQYF
TRBV3-1	-	TRBJ2-3	CASSQMGTSTDTQYF
TRBV7-2	-	TRBJ2-7	CASSLDRDTYEQYF
TRBV7-8	TRBD1	TRBJ1-1	CASRRDRNTEAFF
TRBV20-1	-	TRBJ2-1	CSALLPELSYNEQFF
TRBV4-3	-	TRBJ1-1	CASSQDAIRGDTEAFF
TRBV6-1	-	TRBJ1-1	CASRVTENTEAFF
TRBV5-1	TRBD2	TRBJ2-1	CASSDSGGSQSKGSYNEQFF
TRBV3-1	-	TRBJ1-5	CASSQARMGNQPQHF
TRBV20-1	-	TRBJ1-5	CSAVKNGGIGQPQHF
TRBV18	-	TRBJ1-5	CASGGIDQPQHF
TRBV20-1	TRBD2	TRBJ2-7	CSARDRSGRAGGEQYF
TRBV7-2	-	TRBJ1-2	CASRIPGGRHGYTF
TRBV20-1	-	TRBJ2-7	CSAPPTGQYYEQYF
TRBV3-1	TRBD1	TRBJ2-2	CASAPGTANTGELFF
TRBV6-1	TRBD1	TRBJ2-1	CASNQLDRGYRASYNEQFF
TRBV18	-	TRBJ2-7	CASTPPSNRYEQYF
TRBV20-1	TRBD2	TRBJ2-5	CSAGASSGVGETQYF
TRBV12-5	-	TRBJ1-1	CASGFVTGNTEAFF
TRBV30	-	TRBJ2-7	CAWSVDLGPYEQYF
TRBV20-1	-	TRBJ2-5	CSARVTGRQETQYF
TRBV6-1	-	TRBJ2-2	CASSATGTGELFF
TRBV10-3	TRBD1	TRBJ1-2	CAIRPGTGGGYGYTF
TRBV10-3	TRBD1	TRBJ1-3	CAIRSRGSSGNTIYF
TRBV7-2	-	TRBJ2-5	CASSSPAGLQRQETQYF
TRBV4-2	TRBD1	TRBJ1-1	CASSHRTGVTEAFF
TRBV6-2/TRBV6-3	TRBD2	TRBJ2-5	CASSYSSLAGIRETQYF
TRBV10-3	-	TRBJ1-2	CAISEGGNYGYTF
TRBV30	TRBD2	TRBJ2-7	CAWSALAGGYEQYF